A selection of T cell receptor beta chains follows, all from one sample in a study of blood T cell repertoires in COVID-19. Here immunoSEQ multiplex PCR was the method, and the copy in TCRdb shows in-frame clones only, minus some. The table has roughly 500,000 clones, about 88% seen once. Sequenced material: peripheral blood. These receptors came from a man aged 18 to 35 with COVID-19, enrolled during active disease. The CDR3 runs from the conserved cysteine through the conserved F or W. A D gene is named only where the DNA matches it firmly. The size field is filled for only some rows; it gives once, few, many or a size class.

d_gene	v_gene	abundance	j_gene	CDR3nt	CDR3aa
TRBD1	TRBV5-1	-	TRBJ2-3	TGCGCCAGCAGCTTGGTAGGGGGCGCGGACACAGATACGCAGTATTTT	CASSLVGGADTDTQYF
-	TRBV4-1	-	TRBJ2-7	TGCGCCAGCAGCCAAGATAGGGGACTTCCATACGAGCAGTACTTC	CASSQDRGLPYEQYF
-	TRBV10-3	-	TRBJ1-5	TGTGCCATCAGTGAGTCCGGGAGACCCAATCAGCCCCAGCATTTT	CAISESGRPNQPQHF
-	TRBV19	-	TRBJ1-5	TGTGCCAGTAGCCTCCTTTCGTCCGCGGATCAGCCCCAGCATTTT	CASSLLSSADQPQHF
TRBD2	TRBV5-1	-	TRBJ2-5	TGCGCCAGCAGCTTTGGGCTTATCAACGGGGGGGCACTAGGAGAGACCCAGTACTTC	CASSFGLINGGALGETQYF
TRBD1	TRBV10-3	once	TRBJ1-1	TGTGCCATCAGCCCGACAGGGGAGACTGAAGCTTTCTTT	CAISPTGETEAFF
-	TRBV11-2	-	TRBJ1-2	TGTGCCAGCAGCCCAATACCGGAGGGTAACTATGGCTACACCTTC	CASSPIPEGNYGYTF
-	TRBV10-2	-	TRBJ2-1	TGCGCCAGCAGTGTAGTTGGTGAGCAGTTCTTC	CASSVVGEQFF
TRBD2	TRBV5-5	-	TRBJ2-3	TGTGCCAGCAGCCACAGGACTAGCTCGGGCACAGATACGCAGTATTTT	CASSHRTSSGTDTQYF
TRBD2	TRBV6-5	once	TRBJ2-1	TGTGCCAGCAGGGGAGGGACTAGCGGAGGCAATGAGCAGTTCTTC	CASRGGTSGGNEQFF
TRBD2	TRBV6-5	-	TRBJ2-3	TGTGCCAGCAGTTACGAACTAGCGGGGCACACAGATACGCAGTATTTT	CASSYELAGHTDTQYF
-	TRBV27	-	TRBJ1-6	TGTGCCAGCAGTAGTCTTAGTAGTGACAGATCACCCCTCCACTTT	CASSSLSSDRSPLHF
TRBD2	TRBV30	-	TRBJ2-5	TGTGCCTGGAGTGACGGGAGGGCCCAGTACTTC	CAWSDGRAQYF
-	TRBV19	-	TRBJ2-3	TGTGCCAGTAGCGGGGGGCCTCAGTGGGATACGCAGTATTTT	CASSGGPQWDTQYF
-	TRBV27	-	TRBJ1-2	TGTGCCAGCAGAGAATCGGGACACCTCTATGGCTACACCTTC	CASRESGHLYGYTF
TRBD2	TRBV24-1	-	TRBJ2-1	TGTGCCACCAGTGATATTAGCGGGAGGGAATCGAATTACAATGAGCAGTTCTTC	CATSDISGRESNYNEQFF
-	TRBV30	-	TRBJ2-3	TGTGCCTGGTCTCGGACTAGCACAGATACGCAGTATTTT	CAWSRTSTDTQYF
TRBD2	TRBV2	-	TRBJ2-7	TGTGCCAGCAGGGGGACTAGCGGCCCCCACGAGCAGTACTTC	CASRGTSGPHEQYF
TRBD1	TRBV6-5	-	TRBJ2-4	TGTGCCACGGACAGGGCATTAGCCAAAAACATTCAGTACTTC	CATDRALAKNIQYF